This T cell receptor beta chain was profiled in a study of T cells in Graves' hyperthyroidism and ophthalmopathy. Comments on this clonotype: This may be a read error, as it is one base from a much larger clone.

The germline V gene encodes CDR1 SGHRS and CDR2 YFSETQ. The CDR3 is 15 amino acids. Amplification of TCR beta CDR3 regions was performed using RNA transcripts as template. TCR CDR3 underwent first-round RT-PCR with the HTBI primer set. TCRdb used MiXCR to reprocess the multiplex PCR reads, holding one entry per CDR3 protein. This table holds around 340,000 distinct CDR3 sequences, roughly 15% found once. The TCR comes from a man aged 25 to 40 with Graves' hyperthyroidism. The chain is built from TRBV5-1 and TRBJ2-1, with 9 bases that match TRBD2. Material for sequencing was blood. CDR3 bases: TGCGCCAGCAGCTTGGAAAGCGGGGGGTACAATGACCAGTTCTTC. Translation gives CASSLESGGYNDQFF. Complete variable domain (other parts from reference TRBV5-1 and TRBJ2-1): KAGVTQTPRYLIKTRGQQVTLSCSPISGHRSVSWYQQTPGQGLQFLFEYFSETQRNKGNFPGRFSGRQFSNSRSEMNVSTLELGDSALYLCASSLESGGYNDQFFGPGTRLTVL.